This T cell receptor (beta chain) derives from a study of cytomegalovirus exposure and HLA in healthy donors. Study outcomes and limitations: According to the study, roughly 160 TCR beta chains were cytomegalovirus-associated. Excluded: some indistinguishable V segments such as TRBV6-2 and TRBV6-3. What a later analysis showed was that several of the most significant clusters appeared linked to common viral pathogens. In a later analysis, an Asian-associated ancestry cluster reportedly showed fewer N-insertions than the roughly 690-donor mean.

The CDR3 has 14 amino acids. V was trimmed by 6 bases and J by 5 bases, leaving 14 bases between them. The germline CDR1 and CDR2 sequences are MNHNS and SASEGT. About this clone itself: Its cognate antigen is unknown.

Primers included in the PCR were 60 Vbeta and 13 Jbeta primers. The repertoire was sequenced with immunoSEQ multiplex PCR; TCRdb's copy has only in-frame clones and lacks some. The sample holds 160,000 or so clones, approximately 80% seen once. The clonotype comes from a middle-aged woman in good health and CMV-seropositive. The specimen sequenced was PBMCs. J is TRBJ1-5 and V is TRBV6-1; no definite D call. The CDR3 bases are TGTGCCAGCAGCGAGAACCTACGGGATCAGCCCCAGCATTTT. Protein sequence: CASSENLRDQPQHF.